A single sample is the source of the 27 T cell receptor beta chains below, sequenced in a study of T-cell memory formation after mild COVID-19. TCRdb re-analysed the 5' RACE reads in MiXCR, keeping a single row per CDR3 protein. The sample includes roughly 52,000 distinct CDR3 sequences, approximately 8% of them seen just once. Sequenced sample: PBMCs or a T cell subset sorted from them (not recorded which). The receptors shown here come from a man younger than 35 who had mild COVID-19 (a few samples of this study predate the infection). Cell type and time point are not known.

This chain joins TRBV20-1 and TRBJ1-2; 11 nucleotides agree with TRBD1. The CDR3 consists of 15 residues. V dropped 0 bases and J dropped 7; count of bases not matched to a gene: 7. Germline V gene lookup returns CDR1 DFQATT and CDR2 SNEGSKA (reference sequence). The CDR3 loop is CSARERTGGLGGYTF. CDR3 DNA sequence: TGCAGTGCTAGAGAAAGGACAGGGGGCCTGGGTGGCTACACCTTC.

The J gene is TRBJ1-6, the V gene TRBV5-1; D is possibly TRBD1 (6 bases). Trimming took 5 bases from V and 2 from J, leaving 11 bases between them. The CDR3 covers 15 residues. Germline loops: CDR1 SGHRS, CDR2 YFSETQ. Here the CDR3 DNA reads TGCGCCAGCAGTCAGGGGCTCGCCTATAATTCACCCCTCCACTTT. Translating gives CASSQGLAYNSPLHF.

This chain connects TRBV12-3 or TRBV12-4 to TRBJ2-3, with 7 bases fitting TRBD2. With 4 bases clipped from V and 11 bases from J, the junction kept 9 bases outside the gene matches. The length of the CDR3 is 13 residues. The CDR3 region has the DNA TGTGCCAGCAGTTCCTCGGTGCCGGGGGGGCAGTATTTT. Translation gives CASSSSVPGGQYF.

The V call is TRBV6-2 or TRBV6-3, the J call TRBJ2-7; TRBD2 is a possible D gene (7 bases). V was clipped by 6 bases and J by 3 bases, with 21 bases between them. CDR3 length: 16 residues. CDR1 is MNHEY and CDR2 is SVGEGT in the germline V gene. CDR3: CASRGADGLDIYEQYF. CDR3 DNA sequence: TGTGCCAGCAGGGGGGCAGACGGACTAGATATCTACGAGCAGTACTTC.

J is TRBJ1-1 and V is TRBV5-1; weak D call: TRBD1 (6 bases). Germline V gene lookup returns CDR1 SGHRS and CDR2 YFSETQ. The V gene lost 0 bases and the J gene lost 0 bases, with 15 bases spanning the gap. The CDR3 extends over 17 amino acids. The chain's CDR3 is CASSLVTGMVLNTEAFF. The DNA of the CDR3 is TGCGCCAGCAGCTTGGTTACAGGGATGGTTTTGAACACTGAAGCTTTCTTT.

In its sample, this clonotype is medium-sized. The genes are TRBV5-4 and TRBJ2-7; D is unresolved. CDR1 is SGHNT and CDR2 is YYREEE in the germline V gene (reference sequence). V dropped 1 base and J dropped 6 bases, with 8 bases sitting between them. The CDR3 totals 12 residues. The CDR3 sequence: CASSLIGTEQYF. The CDR3 DNA follows: TGTGCCAGCAGCTTGATAGGAACCGAGCAGTACTTC.

The sample holds many counts of this clonotype. This rearrangement joins TRBV7-2 to TRBJ2-1; the D gene is possibly TRBD1 (7 bases). This CDR3 is built from 17 residues. Germline assignment: CDR1 SGHTA and CDR2 FQGNSA. V was shortened by 0 bases and J by 8 bases, with 20 bases between the two germline ends. The CDR3 DNA reads as TGTGCCAGCAGCTTAGCCCCTCTTCGAGGGGGGACAGATGAGCAGTTCTTC. The encoded protein is CASSLAPLRGGTDEQFF.

This clonotype was seen more than once but under ten times. The J gene is TRBJ2-5, the V gene TRBV7-9, with D unclear. Germline CDR1 is SEHNR and CDR2 is FQNEAQ (reference sequence). The CDR3 sequence is 13 residues long. V lost 1 base and J 0 bases, leaving 3 bases between the germline ends. The CDR3 DNA reads TGTGCCAGCAGCTTAGACAACCAAGAGACCCAGTACTTC. This encodes CASSLDNQETQYF.

The chain's CDR3 is CASSQGSSGGFSGELFF. In DNA, the CDR3 is TGCGCCAGCAGCCAGGGGTCTAGCGGGGGGTTTTCCGGGGAGCTGTTTTTT. This chain connects TRBV4-3 to TRBJ2-2, with 11 bases aligning to TRBD2. CDR1 is LGHNA, CDR2 YSLEER, per germline. The CDR3 consists of 17 residues. The trim removed 3 bases at V and 6 bases at J, leaving 9 bases unmatched.

The J gene is TRBJ2-1, the V gene TRBV6-2 or TRBV6-3, with D possibly being TRBD2 (5 bases). The germline gives CDR1 MNHEY, CDR2 SVGEGT. Trimming stripped 4 bases from V and 10 bases from J, with 8 bases between. The CDR3 consists of 11 residues. The CDR3: CASSFSVEQFF. CDR3 in DNA: TGTGCCAGCAGTTTTAGCGTGGAGCAGTTCTTC.

The chain uses TRBV29-1 and TRBJ2-1; D gene ambiguous. Germline CDR1 reads SQVTM; CDR2 reads ANQGSEA. The CDR3 extends over 11 amino acids. V lost 8 bases and J lost 1, with 6 bases in between. The CDR3 DNA reads as TGCAGCCATCCTTCCTACAATGAGCAGTTCTTC. Translation: CSHPSYNEQFF.

In its sample, this clonotype was seen many times. The CDR3 sequence: CASSMDRGLSEAFF. Written as DNA, the CDR3 is TGTGCCAGCAGCATGGACAGGGGGCTCTCTGAAGCTTTCTTT. The gene calls are TRBV7-9 and TRBJ1-1, with 11 positions matching TRBD1. Trimming took 5 bases from V and 6 from J; bases not matched to a gene: 5. The CDR3 runs 14 residues. The V gene's germline CDR1 is SEHNR and CDR2 FQNEAQ (reference sequence).

This clonotype was observed many times. The chain joins TRBV5-1 to TRBJ2-3; either TRBD1 or TRBD2 may fit D (5 bases each). Trimming shortened V by 4 bases and J by 2 bases, and 17 bases separated the two germline ends. There are 16 residues in the CDR3. CDR1 and CDR2 from the germline V gene are SGHRS and YFSETQ. The CDR3 sequence is CASSLQPGRNTDTQYF. The DNA of the CDR3 is TGCGCCAGCAGCCTTCAGCCGGGACGGAACACAGATACGCAGTATTTT.

The V gene is TRBV12-3 or TRBV12-4, the J gene TRBJ2-3; tentatively, D is TRBD1 (6 bases). The CDR3 loop spans 14 amino acids. V shed 2 bases and J shed 4 bases, with 10 bases lying between them. The CDR3 region is CASSLKTGSDTQYF. CDR3 in DNA: TGTGCCAGCAGTTTAAAGACAGGTTCAGATACGCAGTATTTT.

This clonotype was found a few times. This chain joins TRBV10-1 and TRBJ1-6; no clear D gene. Germline assignment: CDR1 WNHNN and CDR2 SYGVQD (reference sequence). The CDR3 runs 13 residues. The V end was cut by 4 bases, the J end by 7 bases, with 8 bases between. In nucleotides, the CDR3 is TGCGCCAGCAGTGTGGAGGAGAATTCACCCCTCCACTTT. Its translation is CASSVEENSPLHF.

The genes are TRBV5-1 and TRBJ2-1; D might be TRBD1 (7 bases). The V and J ends lost 4 bases and 0 bases respectively, with 14 bases between them. The CDR3 has 16 amino acids. In germline, CDR1 is SGHRS, CDR2 YFSETQ. The CDR3 spells CASSGGTAGSYNEQFF. CDR3 nucleotides: TGCGCCAGCAGCGGGGGGACAGCAGGCTCCTACAATGAGCAGTTCTTC.

The CDR3 protein is CASSRRPGTATDTQYF. DNA of the CDR3: TGCGCCAGCAGCAGACGACCCGGGACGGCCACAGATACGCAGTATTTT. V gene TRBV5-1 combines with J gene TRBJ2-3, with D perhaps TRBD1 or TRBD2 (5 bases each). The V gene lost 4 bases and the J gene lost 2 bases, with 17 bases spanning the gap. CDR1 and CDR2 (germline): SGHRS, YFSETQ. CDR3 length: 16 amino acids.

This clonotype was detected ten times or more. CDR3 in DNA: TGTGCCAGCAGAGACTCTAGCGGGGGCCGAGGGATACAAGCCTACGAGCAGTACTTC. It is translated as CASRDSSGGRGIQAYEQYF. The chain has TRBV6-6 and TRBJ2-7; 10 bases are shared with TRBD2. The CDR3 spans 19 residues. J was trimmed by 2 bases and V by 6 bases; bases with no gene match: 19. Germline CDR1 reads MNHNY; CDR2 reads SVGAGI (reference sequence).

J is TRBJ2-4 and V is TRBV27; D is perhaps TRBD1 (6 bases). From germline, CDR1 is MNHEY and CDR2 SMNVEV (reference sequence). This CDR3 is 13 amino acids long. V lost 5 bases and J lost 6, with 11 bases in between. The CDR3 nucleotides are TGTGCCAGCAGTCCAACAGGGAGAAACATTCAGTACTTC. This codes for CASSPTGRNIQYF.

This clonotype occurred a few times. The chain combines TRBV15 with TRBJ2-7; 7 positions match TRBD1. Trimming cost V 5 bases and J 0 bases; bases outside gene matches: 7. The CDR3 consists of 15 residues. The germline V gene encodes CDR1 LNHNV and CDR2 YYDKDF (reference sequence). CDR3 sequence (DNA): TGTGCCACCAGCCGCCGGGACAGCCTCTCCTACGAGCAGTACTTC. The encoded protein is CATSRRDSLSYEQYF.

Many counts were recorded for this clonotype. This chain joins TRBV4-3 and TRBJ1-5; D unclear. Trimming took off 1 base at V and 4 bases at J, with 5 bases between the two ends. CDR1 and CDR2 from the germline V gene are LGHNA and YSLEER. The CDR3 length is 13 residues. This chain's CDR3 is CASSQGENQPQHF. In DNA form, the CDR3 reads TGCGCCAGCAGCCAAGGAGAGAATCAGCCCCAGCATTTT.

The sample holds a few counts of this clonotype. The chain has TRBV9 and TRBJ1-1; D gene uncertain. CDR1 is SGDLS, CDR2 YYNGEE, per germline. Trimming pared 3 bases from V and 4 bases from J, leaving 13 bases between. This CDR3 contains 14 residues. Here the CDR3 DNA reads TGTGCCAGCAGCGAGACCTTTGGTGGCACTGAAGCTTTCTTT. It is translated as CASSETFGGTEAFF. The whole variable domain, filled in from reference TRBV9 and TRBJ1-1, reads DSGVTQTPKHLITATGQRVTLRCSPRSGDLSVYWYQQSLDQGLQFLIQYYNGEERAKGNILERFSAQQFPDLHSELNLSSLELGDSALYFCASSETFGGTEAFFGQGTRLTVV.

V is TRBV7-2 and J is TRBJ2-1; unclear D gene. Germline CDR1 SGHTA, CDR2 FQGNSA. This CDR3 is 15 amino acids long. V was clipped by 1 base and J by 5 bases, with 12 bases between them. CDR3 in amino acids: CASSLVGGNDNEQFF. Here the CDR3 DNA reads TGTGCCAGCAGCTTAGTTGGCGGAAACGACAATGAGCAGTTCTTC.

The sample holds many counts of this clonotype. The J gene is TRBJ2-3, the V gene TRBV20-1, with D unclear. The CDR3 has 11 amino acids. The V end lost 1 base, the J end lost 3 bases, and 2 bases lay between the germline ends. From germline, CDR1 is DFQATT and CDR2 SNEGSKA (reference sequence). CDR3 residues: CSARGTDTQYF. DNA for the CDR3: TGCAGTGCTAGAGGGACAGATACGCAGTATTTT.

The chain is built from TRBV20-1 and TRBJ1-1; D remains ambiguous. CDR3 length equals 12 residues. V lost 1 base, J lost 7 bases, and 10 bases lay in between. CDR1 and CDR2 from the germline V gene are DFQATT and SNEGSKA (reference sequence). DNA of the CDR3: TGCAGTGCTAGAGGGCAGAGGCTTGAAGCTTTCTTT. Residues: CSARGQRLEAFF.

The chain carries TRBV2 and TRBJ1-2, with D perhaps matching TRBD1 (5 bases). V was pared by 9 bases and J by 0 bases, with 14 bases between. Looked up from germline, CDR1 is SNHLY and CDR2 is FYNNEI. The CDR3 spans 14 residues. The chain's CDR3 is CASEATVTNYGYTF. The CDR3 DNA is TGTGCCAGTGAGGCGACAGTGACTAACTATGGCTACACCTTC.

This chain connects TRBV10-3 to TRBJ1-5; D uncertain. The CDR3 runs 13 residues. CDR1 and CDR2 from the germline V gene are ENHRY and SYGVKD. Trimming stripped 8 bases from V and 3 bases from J, with 11 bases between. For the CDR3, the DNA is TGTGCCATCTCGGCAGACCTCAATCAGCCCCAGCATTTT. Protein product: CAISADLNQPQHF.